These 19 T cell receptor beta chains came from one sample sequenced in a study of naive and memory T cell subsets (dated by TCRdb to between 2016 and 2019). For whole blood analysis, 2.5 ml of peripheral blood was collected from healthy adult volunteers into Tempus tubes, and RNA was extracted following the manufacturer's instructions. The protocol used for the library was 5' RACE. Sequenced using an Illumina MiSeq. For the blood and skin samples, TCR RNA was reverse transcribed with SuperScript IV using primers for the alpha and beta constant regions. Starting from the raw public reads, TCRdb applied fastp trimming at Q25, assembled clones with MiXCR and retained in-frame beta chains. Under each unique CDR3 protein, matching rows form one entry showing the most common genes and DNA. The sample contains 20,000 to 25,000 distinct CDR3 sequences, about 4% of them found a single time. Over 7.5% of the sample is in the top ten clones.

Source of these receptors: a male donor in good health.

This clonotype was observed many times. This chain links TRBV11-2 with TRBJ2-1; D is perhaps TRBD1 (6 bases). CDR1 is SGHAT and CDR2 is FQNNGV in the germline V gene. The CDR3 length is 16 residues. Trimming left V 3 bases short and J 6 bases short, with 18 bases between. CDR3 sequence reads: CASSFRQDPKFNEQFF. CDR3 nucleotide sequence: TGTGCCAGCAGCTTCAGACAGGATCCGAAGTTCAATGAGCAGTTCTTC.

This clonotype was observed at least ten times. The chain is built from TRBV30 and TRBJ1-6; 10 positions agree with TRBD1. From germline, CDR1 is GTSNPN and CDR2 SVGIG (reference sequence). J was trimmed by 10 bases and V by 2 bases; bases with no gene match: 8. This CDR3 region has 15 residues. This CDR3 is CAWSSQTGGKSPLHF. CDR3 sequence (DNA): TGTGCCTGGAGTTCCCAGACAGGGGGCAAATCACCCCTCCACTTT.

Many counts were recorded for this clonotype. V and J are TRBV6-2 or TRBV6-3 and TRBJ2-3; 11 nucleotides line up with TRBD2. V lost 4 bases, J lost 0 bases, and 3 bases stayed unmatched. The germline gives CDR1 MNHEY, CDR2 SVGEGT. CDR3 length equals 16 residues. The CDR3 DNA is TGTGCCAGCAGTTCCTTAGCGGGGGGGAGCACAGATACGCAGTATTTT. Amino acids: CASSSLAGGSTDTQYF.

This clonotype is medium-sized (0.01 to 0.1%) by share. The V call is TRBV6-2 or TRBV6-3, the J call TRBJ2-1, with D possibly matching TRBD2 (5 bases). Germline V gene lookup returns CDR1 MNHEY and CDR2 SVGEGT. Trimming left V 0 bases short and J 6 bases short, with 24 bases between. The CDR3 extends over 19 amino acids. The CDR3 loop reads CASSYSKRTHLPRVNEQFF. CDR3 coding DNA: TGTGCCAGCAGTTACTCCAAACGGACTCACCTCCCGAGGGTCAATGAGCAGTTCTTC.

The table lists this clonotype with many counts. CDR3 protein: CASSLASGGHEGLNTEAFF. CDR3 coding DNA: TGTGCCAGCAGCTTAGCTTCAGGGGGCCACGAGGGACTGAACACTGAAGCTTTCTTT. The chain uses TRBV7-2 and TRBJ1-1; 8 positions agree with TRBD1. The CDR3 consists of 19 residues. The junction had 12 bases not matched to a gene; V was cut back by 0 bases and J by 0 bases. Germline loops: CDR1 SGHTA, CDR2 FQGNSA.

The sample holds many counts of this clonotype. The chain recombines TRBV14 with TRBJ2-2, with D hard to call. CDR3 size: 14 residues. Trimming stripped 1 base from V and 1 base from J, with 4 bases between. The germline gives CDR1 SGHDN, CDR2 FVKESK. The CDR3 nucleotides are TGTGCCAGCAGCCAAGTTAGGAACACCGGGGAGCTGTTTTTT. Residues: CASSQVRNTGELFF.

The chain uses TRBV2 and TRBJ2-3; the D gene could be TRBD1 or TRBD2 (6 bases each). Germline CDR1 is SNHLY and CDR2 is FYNNEI. The CDR3 contains 16 residues. Between the trimmed V and J ends, which lost 0 bases and 4 bases, there was a span of 14 bases. Written as DNA, the CDR3 is TGTGCCAGCAGTGAAGCCCCCAGGGGAGGCCCAGATACGCAGTATTTT. It yields the protein CASSEAPRGGPDTQYF.

Sample share makes this clonotype medium-sized. V gene TRBV7-2 combines with J gene TRBJ1-6, with TRBD1 matching over 9 bases. V lost 4 bases, J lost 10 bases, and 5 bases stayed unmatched. Germline V gene sequence: CDR1 SGHTA, CDR2 FQGNSA. This CDR3 is 14 amino acids long. CDR3 sequence (DNA): TGTGCCAGCAGCTCCACGACAGGGGGGTCACCCCTCCACTTT. Translation gives CASSSTTGGSPLHF.

This clonotype has a count of ten or more. The V call is TRBV3-1, the J call TRBJ1-5; weak D call: TRBD1 (5 bases). Per germline, CDR1 LGHDT and CDR2 YNNKEL (reference sequence). V shed 1 base and J shed 0 bases, with 16 bases lying between them. The CDR3 consists of 18 residues. As DNA, the CDR3 is TGTGCCAGCAGCCAAGTAGGATTACAGGACTATAGCAATCAGCCCCAGCATTTT. It is translated as CASSQVGLQDYSNQPQHF.

In this sample, this clonotype is medium-sized. This may come from a read error, since a much larger clone is one base off. This chain links TRBV24-1 with TRBJ1-2; D unclear. The CDR3 has 11 amino acids. Germline V CDR1 and CDR2: KGHDR, SFDVKD. The V end lost 2 bases, the J end lost 7 bases, and 4 bases lay between the germline ends. The CDR3 region has the DNA TGTGCCACCAGTGATTGGGCTGGCTACACCTTC. Protein product: CATSDWAGYTF.

This clonotype was found many times. The chain is built from TRBV20-1 and TRBJ1-3; D is perhaps TRBD1 (5 bases). There are 14 residues in the CDR3. Germline CDR1 DFQATT, CDR2 SNEGSKA (reference sequence). V shed 5 bases and J shed 0 bases, with 11 bases lying between them. This CDR3 reads CSASDTFSGNTIYF. CDR3 in DNA: TGCAGTGCTTCGGACACCTTCTCTGGAAACACCATATATTTT.

This clonotype was recorded many times. V is TRBV5-4 and J is TRBJ1-4, with D perhaps matching TRBD1 (6 bases). Trimming removed 2 bases from V and 7 bases from J, with 12 bases in between. This CDR3 contains 14 residues. Germline V gene data show CDR1 as SGHNT and CDR2 as YYREEE (reference sequence). The DNA for the CDR3 is TGTGCCAGCAGCTTCTGGGGGCGCGGTGAAAAACTGTTTTTT. Its translation: CASSFWGRGEKLFF.

This clonotype was detected ten times or more. The rearrangement joins TRBV12-3 or TRBV12-4 to TRBJ2-5; D is unresolved. V was trimmed by 1 base and J by 5 bases, leaving 5 bases between them. The CDR3 covers 12 residues. The CDR3 DNA sequence: TGTGCCAGCAGTTTAGTGGGTGAGACCCAGTACTTC. Protein: CASSLVGETQYF.

This clonotype occurred many times. The chain combines TRBV28 with TRBJ1-2, with 9 bases aligning to TRBD1. V gave up 1 base and J gave up 4 bases; unmatched junction bases: 10. There are 17 residues in the CDR3. Looked up from germline, CDR1 is MDHEN and CDR2 is SYDVKM. CDR3: CASSLSGTGKRGYGYTF. In DNA form, the CDR3 reads TGTGCCAGCAGTTTATCCGGGACAGGGAAAAGGGGCTATGGCTACACCTTC.

This clonotype was counted many times. The V call is TRBV14, the J call TRBJ2-5, with TRBD2 matching 10 bases. The CDR3 totals 16 residues. After removal of 4 bases from V and 1 base from J, the junction contained 6 bases not matched to a gene. Per germline, CDR1 SGHDN and CDR2 FVKESK. Here the CDR3 DNA reads TGTGCCAGCAGCCGGTGGACTAGCGGACTCCAAGAGACCCAGTACTTC. It is translated as CASSRWTSGLQETQYF.

The rearrangement links TRBV20-1 to TRBJ2-3; D might be TRBD2 (6 bases). Looked up from germline, CDR1 is DFQATT and CDR2 is SNEGSKA (reference sequence). The V end lost 1 base, the J end lost 6 bases, and 17 bases lay between the germline ends. This CDR3 spans 15 amino acids. DNA of the CDR3: TGCAGTGCTAGAGCCGGGGGACTGCAAAGGGATACGCAGTATTTT. Its protein product is CSARAGGLQRDTQYF.

Judged by abundance, this clonotype is medium-sized (0.01 to 0.1%). The rearrangement links TRBV27 to TRBJ2-3; possibly TRBD1 for D (6 bases). The CDR3 totals 17 residues. The ends were cut back, 8 bases at V and 0 bases at J, with 21 bases in the middle. The germline V gene encodes CDR1 MNHEY and CDR2 SMNVEV (reference sequence). The CDR3 DNA reads TGTGCCAGCTCAAGACAGGCCTCTCCTTCTAGCACAGATACGCAGTATTTT. Protein sequence: CASSRQASPSSTDTQYF.

This clonotype was found many times. The CDR3 protein is CASSIASQGRYGYTF. In DNA form, the CDR3 reads TGTGCCAGTAGTATAGCGAGCCAGGGACGCTATGGCTACACCTTC. The chain combines TRBV19 with TRBJ1-2; TRBD1 is a possible D gene (5 bases). Germline assignment: CDR1 LNHDA and CDR2 SQIVND (reference sequence). V lost 1 base, J lost 4 bases, and 13 bases lay in between. The length of the CDR3 is 15 residues.

This clonotype is medium-sized in the sample. V is TRBV18 and J is TRBJ1-6; 8 bases agree with TRBD1. Unmatched junction bases numbered 4, after V lost 4 bases and J lost 8 bases. The CDR3 runs 14 residues. Germline V gives CDR1 KGHSH, CDR2 LQKENI. CDR3 sequence: CASSLDRGDSPLHF. In DNA, the CDR3 is TGTGCCAGCTCACTCGACAGGGGTGATTCACCCCTCCACTTT.